Presented here are 6 T cell receptor beta chains from one specimen sequenced in a study of T cell responses to AZD1222 COVID-19 vaccine. This table comes from immunoSEQ multiplex PCR, and its TCRdb copy is limited to in-frame clones, with some not included. The data hold hundreds of thousands of clones, with roughly 91% observed a single time. Sequenced here: peripheral blood, sampled on day 0 of MenACWY control vaccination. The receptors stem from an adult in good health.

The chain links TRBV30 to TRBJ1-2; possible D gene TRBD1, 6 bases. The germline CDR1 and CDR2 sequences are GTSNPN and SVGIG (reference sequence). The CDR3 runs 13 residues. V was clipped by 4 bases and J by 1 base, with 10 bases between them. The CDR3 is CAWTTDSNYGYTF. The CDR3 DNA reads TGTGCCTGGACCACGGACAGTAACTATGGCTACACCTTC. The whole variable domain, remainder taken from reference TRBV30 and TRBJ1-2, is SQTIHQWPATLVQPVGSPLSLECTVEGTSNPNLYWYRQAAGRGLQLLFYSVGIGQISSEVPQNLSASRPQDRQFILSSKKLLLSDSGFYLCAWTTDSNYGYTFGSGTRLTVV.

This chain uses TRBV19 with TRBJ2-1; 8 bases are a match to TRBD2. Trimming removed 6 bases from V and 2 bases from J; junction bases left unmatched: 6. Germline V lookup: CDR1 LNHDA, CDR2 SQIVND (reference sequence). The CDR3 runs 15 residues. As DNA, the CDR3 is TGTGCCAGTAGCAAAACTAGCGGTACCTACAATGAGCAGTTCTTC. Translating gives CASSKTSGTYNEQFF.

This chain joins TRBV14 and TRBJ1-6; D remains unclear. V dropped 4 bases and J dropped 10 bases, with 11 bases sitting between them. The CDR3 spans 13 residues. The germline CDR1 and CDR2 sequences are SGHDN and FVKESK. CDR3 DNA: TGTGCCAGCAGCCTTATAGGTCGGTCACCCCTCCACTTT. Protein product: CASSLIGRSPLHF.

The V gene is TRBV10-1, the J gene TRBJ2-3; no clear D. The CDR3 sequence is 14 residues long. Germline V gene data show CDR1 as WNHNN and CDR2 as SYGVQD (reference sequence). V dropped 2 bases and J dropped 2 bases, with 8 bases sitting between them. DNA of the CDR3: TGCGCCAGCAGTGAGGGAATCGACACAGATACGCAGTATTTT. The encoded protein is CASSEGIDTDTQYF.

The chain carries TRBV18 and TRBJ2-7; 7 bases align to TRBD1. The J segment lost 2 bases and the V segment lost 5 bases, leaving 6 bases of the junction unmatched. Germline assignment: CDR1 KGHSH and CDR2 LQKENI. The CDR3 runs to 14 residues. Here the CDR3 reads CASSATGSTYEQYF. The CDR3 bases are TGTGCCAGCTCAGCGACAGGGTCCACCTACGAGCAGTACTTC.

The chain has TRBV28 and TRBJ2-1; unclear D gene. This CDR3 is 13 amino acids long. Germline CDR1 reads MDHEN; CDR2 reads SYDVKM. With 6 bases removed from V and 0 bases from J, the gap between germline ends came to 6 bases. CDR3 sequence: CASRQSSYNEQFF. Here the CDR3 DNA reads TGTGCCAGCAGACAGAGCTCCTACAATGAGCAGTTCTTC. The full variable domain, rest sourced from reference TRBV28 and TRBJ2-1, is DVKVTQSSRYLVKRTGEKVFLECVQDMDHENMFWYRQDPGLGLRLIYFSYDVKMKEKGDIPEGYSVSREKKERFSLILESASTNQTSMYLCASRQSSYNEQFFGPGTRLTVL.